Listed below are T cell receptor beta chains from one sample, sequenced in a study of regulatory T cells in long-lasting Graves disease. TCRdb re-called the multiplex PCR reads with MiXCR, one entry per CDR3 protein. The sample includes 320,000 or so distinct CDR3 sequences, 15% to 20% of them seen just once. The sample here was peripheral blood mononuclear cells (PBMCs), taken at new diagnosis, from a patient treated with antithyroid drugs. The receptors originated from a female donor with Graves disease. The CDR3 runs from the conserved cysteine through the conserved F or W. The order of the fields is J gene, clone size, V gene, D gene, CDR3 protein, CDR3 DNA. The D gene is left open where the match is weak. Some rows have no size entry. The others give once, few or many, or a class for an expanded clone.

>TRBJ2-7|few|TRBV9|TRBD2
CASSAGAGGTYEQYF
TGTGCCAGCAGCGCGGGGGCGGGAGGGACCTACGAGCAGTACTTC
>TRBJ1-6|many|TRBV19|-
CASSMAGYSPLHF
TGTGCCAGTAGTATGGCCGGATATTCACCCCTCCACTTT
>TRBJ2-1|few|TRBV12-3/TRBV12-4|-
CASSGLDEQFF
TGTGCCAGCAGTGGTTTAGATGAGCAGTTCTTC
>TRBJ2-1|few|TRBV11-3|TRBD1
CASSLDSGQANNEQFF
TGTGCCAGCAGCTTAGATTCGGGACAGGCCAACAATGAGCAGTTCTTC
>TRBJ1-6|-|TRBV28|-
CASIIGGADNSPLHF
TGTGCCAGCATAATCGGGGGGGCGGATAATTCACCCCTCCACTTT
>TRBJ1-1|-|TRBV15|-
CATSSRQAMNTEAFF
TGTGCCACCAGCAGCAGACAGGCCATGAACACTGAAGCTTTCTTT
>TRBJ2-7|few|TRBV20-1|TRBD1
CSASSDRGHEQCF
TGCAGTGCTAGCAGCGACAGGGGCCACGAGCAGTGCTTC
>TRBJ1-2|-|TRBV27|TRBD1
CASSPSGGGYGYTF
TGTGCCAGCAGTCCCTCAGGGGGCGGCTATGGCTACACCTTC
>TRBJ2-5|many|TRBV24-1|TRBD2
CATALAGAETQYF
TGTGCCACCGCCCTAGCGGGAGCAGAGACCCAGTACTTC
>TRBJ2-5|few|TRBV2|-
CASSLQRDGWSAETQYF
TGTGCCAGCAGTCTCCAAAGGGACGGCTGGTCAGCGGAGACCCAGTACTTC
>TRBJ2-7|-|TRBV29-1|-
CSVLLEGDSYEQYF
TGCAGCGTTCTCCTAGAGGGGGACTCCTACGAGCAGTACTTC
>TRBJ2-3|many|TRBV28|-
CASALRSVDTQYF
TGTGCCAGCGCATTAAGGAGTGTGGATACGCAGTATTTT
>TRBJ1-2|-|TRBV6-1|-
CASSPTGLANYGYTF
TGTGCCAGCAGTCCAACCGGACTAGCTAACTATGGCTACACCTTC
>TRBJ2-5|many|TRBV12-3/TRBV12-4|TRBD2
CASREASGTAFETQYF
TGTGCCAGCAGGGAAGCTAGCGGGACGGCTTTTGAGACCCAGTACTTC
>TRBJ2-3|many|TRBV3-1|TRBD2
CASSQVGLSESTDTQYF
TGTGCCAGCAGCCAAGTGGGACTATCAGAAAGCACAGATACGCAGTATTTT
>TRBJ1-2|many|TRBV12-3/TRBV12-4|-
CASSSEGYSNYGYTF
TGTGCCAGCAGTTCGGAAGGGTATTCTAACTATGGCTACACCTTC
>TRBJ2-5|-|TRBV2|-
CASSEDLTGTQYF
TGTGCCAGCAGTGAAGACCTAACGGGCACCCAGTACTTC
>TRBJ2-1|-|TRBV18|-
CASSPRDSYNEQFF
TGTGCCAGCTCACCTCGGGACTCCTACAATGAGCAGTTCTTC
>TRBJ1-1|-|TRBV18|-
CASSSSGTANTEAFF
TGTGCCAGCTCATCCTCCGGGACGGCGAACACTGAAGCTTTCTTT
>TRBJ2-2|-|TRBV7-9|-
CASSLGVGANTGELFF
TGTGCCAGCAGCTTAGGGGTGGGGGCGAACACCGGGGAGCTGTTTTTT
>TRBJ2-5|-|TRBV2|TRBD1
CATFTGTGSGETQYF
TGTGCCACTTTTACCGGGACAGGGTCAGGGGAGACCCAGTACTTC
>TRBJ2-7|few|TRBV5-1|TRBD2
CASSSGLVSRSSYEQYF
TGCGCCAGCAGCTCCGGACTAGTCTCGAGAAGCTCCTACGAGCAGTACTTC
>TRBJ1-6|-|TRBV27|TRBD1
CASRPTGPYSPLHF
TGTGCCAGCAGACCGACAGGGCCGTACTCACCCCTCCACTTT
>TRBJ2-2|many|TRBV7-6|TRBD1
CASRLGTGDTGELFF
TGTGCCAGCAGATTGGGGACAGGGGACACCGGGGAGCTGTTTTTT
>TRBJ2-1|many|TRBV2|-
CASTGTSYNEQFF
TGTGCCAGCACGGGCACCTCCTACAATGAACAGTTCTTC
>TRBJ2-1|-|TRBV19|TRBD1
CASSTGTGPYEQFF
TGTGCCAGTAGTACCGGGACAGGTCCCTACGAGCAGTTCTTC
>TRBJ2-5|-|TRBV20-1|TRBD2
CSAREGLAGETQYF
TGCAGTGCTAGAGAAGGACTAGCGGGAGAGACCCAGTACTTC
>TRBJ1-4|many|TRBV28|-
CASSTPGDNEKLFF
TGTGCCAGCAGTACTCCCGGGGACAATGAAAAACTGTTTTTT
>TRBJ2-2|few|TRBV6-5|-
CASSYSGQGPNTGELFF
TGTGCCAGCAGTTACTCAGGGCAGGGACCCAACACCGGGGAGCTGTTTTTT
>TRBJ1-5|-|TRBV7-2|TRBD1
CASSSLDRAGNQPQHF
TGTGCCAGCAGCTCCCTGGACAGGGCCGGCAATCAGCCCCAGCATTTT
>TRBJ2-3|many|TRBV19|TRBD2
CASSHRTSGRVGTQYF
TGTGCCAGTAGTCACCGGACTAGCGGGAGAGTCGGTACGCAGTATTTT
>TRBJ2-7|-|TRBV27|TRBD1
CASSFSGQGYEQYF
TGTGCCAGCAGTTTTTCGGGACAGGGATACGAGCAGTACTTC
>TRBJ1-1|-|TRBV3-1|-
CASSPRQARNTEAFF
TGTGCCAGCAGCCCTCGACAGGCTAGAAACACTGAAGCTTTCTTT
>TRBJ1-1|many|TRBV19|TRBD1
CASSISSGTAYTEAFF
TGTGCCAGTAGTATATCTTCCGGGACAGCCTACACTGAAGCTTTCTTT
>TRBJ1-1|-|TRBV6-5|-
CASSYRPYRLMNTEAFF
TGTGCCAGCAGTTACAGGCCATACAGGTTAATGAACACTGAAGCTTTCTTT
>TRBJ1-1|-|TRBV4-1|-
CASSQDRGEGVEAFF
TGCGCCAGCAGCCAAGATAGGGGTGAGGGGGTTGAAGCTTTCTTT
>TRBJ1-6|many|TRBV7-2|TRBD1
CASSRGTAANSPLHF
TGTGCCAGCAGCCGGGGGACAGCCGCCAATTCACCCCTCCACTTT
>TRBJ2-7|medium-sized|TRBV7-2|TRBD2
CASSLGGGLYEQYF
TGTGCCAGCAGCTTAGGCGGGGGACTATACGAGCAGTACTTC
>TRBJ1-5|-|TRBV12-3/TRBV12-4|-
CASSLLGQGNQPQHF
TGTGCCAGCAGTTTATTGGGTCAGGGCAATCAGCCCCAGCATTTT
>TRBJ2-7|many|TRBV19|-
CASTDYYEQYF
TGTGCCAGTACCGATTACTACGAGCAGTACTTC
>TRBJ2-5|many|TRBV28|-
CASSPHERGQETQYF
TGTGCCAGCAGTCCGCACGAACGGGGTCAAGAGACCCAGTACTTC
>TRBJ2-7|many|TRBV6-1|-
CASSSLLQGGFYEQYF
TGTGCCAGCAGCTCACTCTTACAGGGAGGGTTCTACGAGCAGTACTTC
>TRBJ2-2|-|TRBV6-1|TRBD2
CASRGGTVANTGELFF
TGTGCCAGCAGGGGAGGGACGGTAGCGAACACCGGGGAGCTGTTTTTT
>TRBJ2-1|-|TRBV30|TRBD2
CAWSWGLAGGDEQFF
TGTGCCTGGAGTTGGGGGCTAGCGGGAGGGGATGAGCAGTTCTTC
>TRBJ2-5|many|TRBV28|-
CASRLSAASQETQYF
TGTGCCAGCAGGCTATCAGCGGCCTCCCAAGAGACCCAGTACTTC
>TRBJ2-7|many|TRBV28|-
CASGDLYEQYF
TGTGCCAGCGGGGACCTCTACGAGCAGTACTTC
>TRBJ2-5|many|TRBV12-3/TRBV12-4|-
CASSFLTARQETQYF
TGTGCCAGCAGTTTTCTAACGGCCCGTCAAGAGACCCAGTACTTC
>TRBJ1-4|many|TRBV25-1|-
CASSVRDGGEKLFF
TGTGCCAGCAGTGTCCGGGACGGGGGGGAAAAACTGTTTTTT
>TRBJ2-1|many|TRBV12-3/TRBV12-4|TRBD2
CASSSRLAGDYNEQFF
TGTGCCAGCAGTTCACGACTAGCGGGGGACTACAATGAGCAGTTCTTC
>TRBJ2-7|many|TRBV27|TRBD1
CASSPGTGVAYEQYF
TGTGCCAGCAGTCCAGGGACAGGGGTGGCGTACGAGCAGTACTTC